The 24 T cell receptor beta chains given below trace back to one sample, sequenced in a study of T cell repertoires in cytomegalovirus infection. Antigens of these TCRs are unknown. One entry per CDR3 protein results from TCRdb running MiXCR on the reads. The data hold around 360,000 distinct CDR3 sequences, with about 35% observed a single time. Sequenced material: cultured PBMCs, taken from culture after CMV antigen stimulation. The receptors derive from a human donor in good health (CMV status not recorded). Some clones in this sample may be carry-over from other donors' samples.

This chain links TRBV2 with TRBJ2-3, with TRBD2 matching 12 bases. From germline, CDR1 is SNHLY and CDR2 FYNNEI. CDR3 length: 17 amino acids. Unmatched junction bases numbered 9, after V lost 6 bases and J lost 2 bases. The CDR3: CASRGSLAGGFTDTQYF. CDR3 nucleotide sequence: TGTGCCAGCAGAGGTTCACTAGCGGGAGGATTCACAGATACGCAGTATTTT.

The rearrangement links TRBV30 to TRBJ2-3; a weak D match, TRBD2 (6 bases). The germline V and J ends were trimmed by 2 bases and 0 bases, with 12 bases remaining between them. From germline, CDR1 is GTSNPN and CDR2 SVGIG (reference sequence). The CDR3 totals 15 residues. For the CDR3, the DNA is TGTGCCTGGAGTTGGAGGGAATCTAGCACAGATACGCAGTATTTT. Its translation is CAWSWRESSTDTQYF.

This sequence joins TRBV9 and TRBJ2-3; no firm D call. This CDR3 comprises 14 residues. The V gene lost 0 bases and the J gene lost 3 bases, with 8 bases spanning the gap. Germline CDR1 reads SGDLS; CDR2 reads YYNGEE. The CDR3 protein is CASSVAGSTDTQYF. CDR3 bases: TGTGCCAGCAGCGTAGCCGGGTCGACAGATACGCAGTATTTT.

Many counts were recorded for this clonotype. The CDR3 protein is CASSPTTDTQYF. The CDR3 region has the DNA TGTGCCAGCAGCCCTACAACAGATACGCAGTATTTT. This chain uses TRBV7-2 with TRBJ2-3; no firm D call. The CDR3 spans 12 residues. Germline V gene data show CDR1 as SGHTA and CDR2 as FQGNSA. Trimming took off 5 bases at V and 3 bases at J, with 6 bases between the two ends.

This chain uses TRBV28 with TRBJ2-7, with 7 bases lining up with TRBD2. Trimming removed 5 bases from V and 12 bases from J; junction bases left unmatched: 10. Per the germline V gene, CDR1 is MDHEN and CDR2 is SYDVKM. This CDR3 is 12 amino acids long. The CDR3 DNA reads as TGTGCCAGCAGTACCGGGACTATCGGGAGGTACTTC. This encodes CASSTGTIGRYF.

CDR3 nucleotides: TGTGCCAGCAGCTTAGCGGGAGGTTACAGGGATGGCTACACCTTC. Its translation is CASSLAGGYRDGYTF. The rearrangement uses TRBV7-2 and TRBJ1-2; perhaps TRBD1 as D (6 bases). The V end lost 0 bases, the J end lost 6 bases, and 14 bases lay between the germline ends. Germline V lookup: CDR1 SGHTA, CDR2 FQGNSA. There are 15 residues in the CDR3.

This clonotype was seen only a few times. The V call is TRBV15, the J call TRBJ2-5; tentatively, D is TRBD2 (6 bases). CDR3 size: 17 residues. V lost 1 base and J 5 bases, leaving 20 bases between the germline ends. CDR1 is LNHNV and CDR2 is YYDKDF in the germline V gene (reference sequence). CDR3 in DNA: TGTGCCACCAGCAGAGCGGCGGGACCGTATACGGCTGAGACCCAGTACTTC. This translates into CATSRAAGPYTAETQYF.

This clonotype has more than one count but fewer than ten. This chain uses TRBV19 with TRBJ1-2; TRBD1 is a possible D gene (5 bases). Trimming stripped 7 bases from V and 8 bases from J, with 20 bases between. Germline CDR1 LNHDA, CDR2 SQIVND (reference sequence). There are 14 residues in the CDR3. Here the CDR3 DNA reads TGTGCCAGTACCCCCAATATGGGGGTGTTGGGCTACACCTTC. Translating it yields CASTPNMGVLGYTF.

The chain uses TRBV30 and TRBJ1-5; D remains unclear. Trimming stripped 2 bases from V and 6 bases from J, with 17 bases between. CDR1 is GTSNPN, CDR2 SVGIG, per germline (reference sequence). The CDR3 is 15 residues long. CDR3 nucleotides: TGTGCCTGGAGTAATGGGCCCCGAAAAGGTCAGCCCCAGCATTTT. Protein sequence: CAWSNGPRKGQPQHF.

The CDR3 here is CASSQERRRVEAFF. CDR3 bases: TGTGCCAGCAGCCAAGAACGCCGGCGGGTGGAAGCTTTCTTT. The chain recombines TRBV3-1 with TRBJ1-1, with D uncertain. This CDR3 region has 14 residues. The V and J ends lost 0 bases and 8 bases respectively, with 13 bases between them. CDR1 is LGHDT, CDR2 YNNKEL, per germline (reference sequence).

This clonotype turned up a few times. The genes are TRBV4-1 and TRBJ1-1, with 9 positions matching TRBD1. Germline trimming cut 2 bases from V and 5 bases from J; bases unmatched to any gene: 6. Germline V gives CDR1 MGHRA, CDR2 YSYEKL. The CDR3 has 15 amino acids. In nucleotides, the CDR3 is TGCGCCAGCAGCCAACCACAGGGGGCTCTGACTGAAGCTTTCTTT. Its translation: CASSQPQGALTEAFF.

CDR3 residues: CASRQAVNSYNEQFF. For the CDR3, the DNA is TGTGCCAGCAGACAAGCGGTAAATTCCTACAATGAGCAGTTCTTC. This chain joins TRBV28 and TRBJ2-1; D is possibly TRBD2 (5 bases). This CDR3 has 15 amino acids. V lost 6 bases and J lost 1, with 13 bases in between. Germline values: CDR1 MDHEN, CDR2 SYDVKM.

This clonotype was observed at least ten times. The chain recombines TRBV12-3 or TRBV12-4 with TRBJ2-5; either TRBD1 or TRBD2 may supply D (5 bases each). Trimming left V 8 bases short and J 2 bases short, with 18 bases between. The CDR3 sequence is 15 residues long. CDR3 DNA: TGTGCCAGCTCTCCTTCGGGGCTAGCTCAAGAGACCCAGTACTTC. Amino acid sequence: CASSPSGLAQETQYF.

The chain links TRBV7-3 to TRBJ1-1; tentatively, D is TRBD1 (6 bases). Germline values: CDR1 SGHTA, CDR2 FQGTGA. Trimming stripped 6 bases from V and 0 bases from J, with 14 bases between. The CDR3 contains 15 residues. CDR3 in amino acids: CASSPRPGVNTEAFF. In DNA, the CDR3 is TGTGCCAGCAGTCCCCGGCCAGGGGTGAACACTGAAGCTTTCTTT.

The V gene is TRBV6-1, the J gene TRBJ2-7, with D perhaps matching TRBD2 (6 bases). Trimming pared 2 bases from V and 4 bases from J, leaving 12 bases between. Per the germline V gene, CDR1 is MNHNS and CDR2 is SASEGT. The CDR3 spans 14 residues. The CDR3 nucleotides are TGTGCCAGCAGTGAACTAGGGACTCGTTACGAGCAGTACGTC. This translates into CASSELGTRYEQYV.

The chain is built from TRBV20-1 and TRBJ2-5, with 12 bases that match TRBD2. Losses at the gene ends were 3 bases for V and 9 bases for J; bases not matched to a gene: 20. The CDR3 covers 18 residues. CDR1 and CDR2 (germline): DFQATT, SNEGSKA (reference sequence). CDR3 nucleotides: TGCAGTGCTAGCAGACTTGGACTAGCGGGACTGGAGAAGAGACCCCAGTACTTC. This translates into CSASRLGLAGLEKRPQYF.

CDR3 residues: CATRPGGSNQPQHF. In DNA, the CDR3 is TGTGCCACTCGGCCGGGGGGAAGCAATCAGCCCCAGCATTTT. This rearrangement joins TRBV6-2 or TRBV6-3 to TRBJ1-5, with D maybe TRBD1 (5 bases). The CDR3 spans 14 residues. V was cut by 10 bases and J by 1 base, with 14 bases left in between. Germline V CDR1 and CDR2: MNHEY, SVGEGT.

This clonotype was seen only a few times. The rearrangement uses TRBV6-1 and TRBJ2-5; possibly TRBD1 for D (5 bases). The CDR3 totals 15 residues. Germline V gene lookup returns CDR1 MNHNS and CDR2 SASEGT. V was clipped by 6 bases and J by 2 bases, with 16 bases between them. The CDR3 DNA follows: TGTGCCAGCAGCCTCAGGGTATTGTCACAAGAGACCCAGTACTTC. Translating it yields CASSLRVLSQETQYF.

J is TRBJ2-7 and V is TRBV10-3; D ambiguous. The CDR3 has 13 amino acids. Germline CDR1 is ENHRY and CDR2 is SYGVKD. Trimming stripped 2 bases from V and 5 bases from J, with 10 bases between. Here the CDR3 DNA reads TGTGCCATCAGTGAGCTTCCGTGGGACGAGCAGTACTTC. Translated: CAISELPWDEQYF.

The chain is built from TRBV7-9 and TRBJ2-7, with TRBD2 matching over 7 bases. The germline CDR1 and CDR2 sequences are SEHNR and FQNEAQ (reference sequence). V was clipped by 4 bases and J by 3 bases; unmatched bases: 6. CDR3 length equals 14 residues. This CDR3 is CASSSSSGSYEQYF. CDR3 nucleotide sequence: TGTGCCAGCAGCTCCTCTAGCGGAAGCTACGAGCAGTACTTC.

J is TRBJ1-1 and V is TRBV6-1; D possibly corresponds to TRBD1 (6 bases). Trimming shortened V by 5 bases and J by 3 bases, and 28 bases separated the two germline ends. The CDR3 spans 19 residues. Germline CDR1 reads MNHNS; CDR2 reads SASEGT. The CDR3 here is CASSYRLSGQLRGYTEAFF. The CDR3 DNA reads as TGTGCCAGCAGTTACCGTCTCTCGGGACAACTCCGGGGCTACACTGAAGCTTTCTTT.

The chain recombines TRBV5-1 with TRBJ2-7, with 8 bases fitting TRBD1. This CDR3 spans 13 amino acids. Germline values: CDR1 SGHRS, CDR2 YFSETQ. The J segment lost 7 bases and the V segment lost 3 bases, leaving 6 bases of the junction unmatched. The CDR3 loop reads CASSYRGDGEQYF. The DNA for the CDR3 is TGCGCCAGCAGCTACAGGGGGGACGGGGAGCAGTACTTC. Supplemented by reference TRBV5-1 and TRBJ2-7, the full variable domain reads KAGVTQTPRYLIKTRGQQVTLSCSPISGHRSVSWYQQTPGQGLQFLFEYFSETQRNKGNFPGRFSGRQFSNSRSEMNVSTLELGDSALYLCASSYRGDGEQYFGPGTRLTVT.

This chain uses TRBV6-6 with TRBJ2-7, with TRBD2 as a possible D gene (6 bases). Looked up from germline, CDR1 is MNHNY and CDR2 is SVGAGI (reference sequence). Trimming stripped 5 bases from V and 4 bases from J, with 15 bases between. The CDR3 totals 14 residues. CDR3 sequence reads: CASSTRDLDYEQYF. The CDR3 bases are TGTGCCAGCAGTACCCGGGACTTAGATTACGAGCAGTACTTC.

This clonotype was recorded a few times. V is TRBV24-1 and J is TRBJ1-1; D uncertain. This CDR3 region has 14 residues. CDR1 is KGHDR, CDR2 SFDVKD, per germline. V lost 1 base and J lost 7, with 12 bases in between. The CDR3 nucleotides are TGTGCCACCAGTGATTTATCAGGCGTTGGTGAAGCTTTCTTT. This gives the protein CATSDLSGVGEAFF.